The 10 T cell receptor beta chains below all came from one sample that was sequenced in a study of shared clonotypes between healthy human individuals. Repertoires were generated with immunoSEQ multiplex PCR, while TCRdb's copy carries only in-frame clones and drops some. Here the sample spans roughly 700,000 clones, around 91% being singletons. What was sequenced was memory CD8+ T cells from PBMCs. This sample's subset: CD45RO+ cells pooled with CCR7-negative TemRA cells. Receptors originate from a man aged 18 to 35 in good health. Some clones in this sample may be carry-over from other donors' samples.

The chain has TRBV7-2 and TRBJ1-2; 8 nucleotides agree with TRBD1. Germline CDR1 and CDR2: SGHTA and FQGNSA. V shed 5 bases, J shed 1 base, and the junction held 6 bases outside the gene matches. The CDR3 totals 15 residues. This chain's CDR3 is CASSPRTGNNYGYTF. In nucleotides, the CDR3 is TGTGCCAGCAGCCCCCGGACAGGGAATAACTATGGCTACACCTTC. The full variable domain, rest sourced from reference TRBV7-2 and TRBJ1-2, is GAGVSQSPSNKVTEKGKDVELRCDPISGHTALYWYRQSLGQGLEFLIYFQGNSAPDKSGLPSDRFSAERTGGSVSTLTIQRTQQEDSAVYLCASSPRTGNNYGYTFGSGTRLTVV.

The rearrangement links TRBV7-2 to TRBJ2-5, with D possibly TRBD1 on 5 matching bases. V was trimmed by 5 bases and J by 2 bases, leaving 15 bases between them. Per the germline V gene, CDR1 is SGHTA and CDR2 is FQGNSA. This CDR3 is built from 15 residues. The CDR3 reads CASSPVDRGQETQYF. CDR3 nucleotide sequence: TGTGCCAGCAGCCCGGTGGATAGGGGACAAGAGACCCAGTACTTC.

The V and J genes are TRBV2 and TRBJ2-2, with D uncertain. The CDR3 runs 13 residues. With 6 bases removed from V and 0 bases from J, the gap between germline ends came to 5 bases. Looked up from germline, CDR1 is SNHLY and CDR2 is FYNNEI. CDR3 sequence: CASSPANTGELFF. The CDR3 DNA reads TGTGCCAGCAGCCCCGCGAACACCGGGGAGCTGTTTTTT. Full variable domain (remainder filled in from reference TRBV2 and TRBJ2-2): EPEVTQTPSHQVTQMGQEVILRCVPISNHLYFYWYRQILGQKVEFLVSFYNNEISEKSEIFDDQFSVERPDGSNFTLKIRSTKLEDSAMYFCASSPANTGELFFGEGSRLTVL.

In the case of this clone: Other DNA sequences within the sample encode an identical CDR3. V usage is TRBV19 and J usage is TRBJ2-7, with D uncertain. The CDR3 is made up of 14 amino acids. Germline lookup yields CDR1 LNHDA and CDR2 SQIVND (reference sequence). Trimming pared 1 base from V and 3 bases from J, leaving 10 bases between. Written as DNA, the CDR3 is TGTGCCAGTAGTATAGCAGGCCTAGGCTACGAGCAGTACTTC. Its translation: CASSIAGLGYEQYF.

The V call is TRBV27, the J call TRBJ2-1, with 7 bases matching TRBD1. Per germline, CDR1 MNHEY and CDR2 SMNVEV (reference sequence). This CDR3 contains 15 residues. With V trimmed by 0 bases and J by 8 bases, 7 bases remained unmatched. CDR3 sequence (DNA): TGTGCCAGCAGTTTATCGACAGGGAGCTCGCATGAGCAGTTCTTC. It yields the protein CASSLSTGSSHEQFF.

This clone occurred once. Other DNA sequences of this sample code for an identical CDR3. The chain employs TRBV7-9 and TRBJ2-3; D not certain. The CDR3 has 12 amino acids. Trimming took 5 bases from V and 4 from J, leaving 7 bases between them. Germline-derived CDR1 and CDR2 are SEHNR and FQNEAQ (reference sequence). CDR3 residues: CASSLPPDTQYF. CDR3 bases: TGTGCCAGCAGCCTACCCCCAGATACGCAGTATTTT. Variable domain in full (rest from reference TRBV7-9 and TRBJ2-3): DTGVSQNPRHKITKRGQNVTFRCDPISEHNRLYWYRQTLGQGPEFLTYFQNEAQLEKSRLLSDRFSAERPKGSFSTLEIQRTEQGDSAMYLCASSLPPDTQYFGPGTRLTVL.

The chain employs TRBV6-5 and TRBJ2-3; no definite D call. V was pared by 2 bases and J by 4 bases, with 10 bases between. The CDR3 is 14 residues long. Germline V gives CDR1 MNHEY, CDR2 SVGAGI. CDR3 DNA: TGTGCCAGCAGTTACCCTCCCGGCGCAGATACGCAGTATTTT. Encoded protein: CASSYPPGADTQYF.

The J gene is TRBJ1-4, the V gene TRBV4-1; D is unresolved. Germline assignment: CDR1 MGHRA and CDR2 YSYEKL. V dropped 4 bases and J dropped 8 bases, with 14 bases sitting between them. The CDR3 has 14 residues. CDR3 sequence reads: CASSPSPKKEKLFF. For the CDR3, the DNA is TGCGCCAGCAGCCCTTCACCGAAAAAGGAAAAACTGTTTTTT.

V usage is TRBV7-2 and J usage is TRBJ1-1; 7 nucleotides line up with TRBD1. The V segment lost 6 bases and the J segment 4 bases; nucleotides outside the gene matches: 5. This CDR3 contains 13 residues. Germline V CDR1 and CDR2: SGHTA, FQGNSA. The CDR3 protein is CASSQGGGTEAFF. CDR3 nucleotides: TGTGCCAGCAGTCAGGGGGGCGGCACTGAAGCTTTCTTT. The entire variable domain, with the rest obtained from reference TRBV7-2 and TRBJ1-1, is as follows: GAGVSQSPSNKVTEKGKDVELRCDPISGHTALYWYRQSLGQGLEFLIYFQGNSAPDKSGLPSDRFSAERTGGSVSTLTIQRTQQEDSAVYLCASSQGGGTEAFFGQGTRLTVV.

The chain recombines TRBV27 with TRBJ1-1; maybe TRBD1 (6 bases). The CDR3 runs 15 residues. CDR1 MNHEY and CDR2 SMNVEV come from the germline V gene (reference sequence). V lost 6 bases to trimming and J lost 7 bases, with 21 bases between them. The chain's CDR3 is CASRGGLGSYSEAFF. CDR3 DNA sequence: TGTGCCAGCAGAGGGGGGCTGGGATCCTACAGTGAAGCTTTCTTT.